The clone carrying this T cell receptor beta chain occurred once. This entry comes from a study of cytomegalovirus exposure and HLA in healthy donors. The primer mix had 60 Vbeta and 13 Jbeta primers. Clones were sequenced by immunoSEQ multiplex PCR, and TCRdb holds only the in-frame ones, with some missing. Of about 220,000 clones listed, about 80% are singletons. With V trimmed by 1 base and J by 3 bases, 3 bases remained unmatched. The CDR3 has 14 residues. Germline V gene lookup returns CDR1 SGHRS and CDR2 YFSETQ. This receptor was identified in a man between 18 and 29 years old in good health and CMV-seronegative. Sequenced sample: PBMCs. The rearrangement uses TRBV5-1 and TRBJ1-2; 7 nucleotides line up with TRBD1. This CDR3 is CASSLRGQYYGYTF. The CDR3 nucleotides read TGCGCCAGCAGCTTGAGGGGACAGTACTATGGCTACACCTTC.